This T cell receptor (beta chain) was retrieved from a study of regulatory T cells in long-lasting Graves disease. Study-wide findings and caveats: Thyroid tissue went unstudied; only peripheral blood was examined. Authors noted too few samples as a limitation.

Relying on iRepertoire HTBI primers and Arm-PCR of CDR3 regions, the team built TCR beta libraries. A single record per CDR3 protein comes from TCRdb applying MiXCR to the multiplex PCR reads. The table has fewer than 650,000 distinct CDR3 sequences, 15% to 20% seen once. The germline CDR1 and CDR2 sequences are SGHTA and FQGNSA. The CDR3 spans 14 residues. The trim removed 1 base at V and 4 bases at J, leaving 3 bases unmatched. Time point here: newly diagnosed GD, antithyroid drugs for less than 3 months. PBMCs provided the RNA from which the TCR library was made. Many counts were recorded for this clonotype. Antigen: not known. This sample was also put to use in a study of T cells in Graves' hyperthyroidism and ophthalmopathy. From that paper: Graves' hyperthyroidism was deemed stable given no ophthalmopathy progression within 18 months. An initial round of RT-PCR targeting the TCR CDR3 relied on the HTBI primer set.

The chain carries TRBV7-2 and TRBJ2-5, with TRBD2 identical over 7 bases. Specimen: peripheral blood mononuclear cells (PBMCs), collected at new diagnosis, from a patient treated with antithyroid drugs. This sequence originates from a woman aged 25 to 45 with Graves disease. The CDR3 sequence: CASSLGASGETQYF. CDR3 DNA: TGTGCCAGCAGCTTAGGGGCTAGCGGAGAGACCCAGTACTTC.